The source of this T cell receptor (beta chain) is a study of shared clonotypes between healthy human individuals. Points from the study as a whole: Estimated richness was generally greater in naive than memory subsets. Rarefaction analysis demonstrated incomplete sorted-subset sequencing notwithstanding large depth.

Comments on this clone: No antigen is known for it.

Methods used by the authors: Junction-only immunoSEQ sequences carried no quality scores, so filtering differed. Sequenced by immunoSEQ multiplex PCR; TCRdb stores in-frame clones only, minus some. V and J calls plus clone size are reproduced from that table; the DNA served to infer D and trimming. The sample shows some 980,000 clones, more than 75% of them seen only once. Germline V CDR1 and CDR2: SEHNR, FQNEAQ (reference sequence). The CDR3 consists of 13 residues. Trimming removed 5 bases at V and 7 bases at J, with 15 bases between. The sequencing input was memory CD4+ T cells sorted from blood. Indicated subset: CD45RA-negative fraction. This chain joins TRBV7-9 and TRBJ2-7; D might be TRBD2 (6 bases). This TCR was sampled from a man younger than 30 in good health. CDR3 protein: CASSLGLREEQYF. The CDR3 coding sequence is TGTGCCAGCAGCCTGGGACTGAGGGAGGAGCAGTACTTC.